Listed here are 14 T cell receptor beta chains from one sample, sequenced in a study of blood T cell repertoires in COVID-19. Generated by immunoSEQ multiplex PCR, the TCRdb table keeps only in-frame clones and is missing some. In the table there are about 120,000 clones, 81% of which are singletons. Sequencing was performed on peripheral blood. The source is a human donor in a cohort sampled during active COVID-19.

This clone occurred once. For the CDR3, the DNA is TGTGCCAGCAGCCACGAACGGGGGGAACAAGATACGCAGTATTTT. Amino acid sequence: CASSHERGEQDTQYF. The V gene is TRBV11-3, the J gene TRBJ2-3, with 7 bases lining up with TRBD2. The CDR3 covers 15 residues. Looked up from germline, CDR1 is SGHNT and CDR2 is YENEEA. Germline trimming cut 5 bases from V and 5 bases from J; bases unmatched to any gene: 10.

In this sample, this clone turned up a few times. The chain is built from TRBV6-2 or TRBV6-3 and TRBJ2-7; no clear D. Trimming stripped 2 bases from V and 6 bases from J, with 8 bases between. The CDR3 sequence is 12 residues long. Germline CDR1 MNHEY, CDR2 SVGEGT. The CDR3 region has the DNA TGTGCCAGCAGTTACGGCCCTTCCGAGCAGTACTTC. It specifies CASSYGPSEQYF.

This chain joins TRBV5-6 and TRBJ2-4, with a tentative D call TRBD1 (6 bases). There are 16 residues in the CDR3. V was trimmed by 4 bases and J by 0 bases, leaving 14 bases between them. Germline V gives CDR1 SGHDT, CDR2 YYEEEE. The CDR3 is CASSIGAGEAKNIQYF. The CDR3 DNA is TGTGCCAGCAGCATAGGGGCAGGGGAAGCCAAAAACATTCAGTACTTC.

V is TRBV9 and J is TRBJ2-3; TRBD2 is a possible D gene (6 bases). The V gene's germline CDR1 is SGDLS and CDR2 YYNGEE. The CDR3 has 12 amino acids. Trimming stripped 4 bases from V and 5 bases from J, with 8 bases between. The CDR3 nucleotides are TGTGCCAGCAGCATGGGGGGAGATACGCAGTATTTT. Encoded protein: CASSMGGDTQYF. The variable domain in full, with the rest retrieved from reference TRBV9 and TRBJ2-3, is DSGVTQTPKHLITATGQRVTLRCSPRSGDLSVYWYQQSLDQGLQFLIQYYNGEERAKGNILERFSAQQFPDLHSELNLSSLELGDSALYFCASSMGGDTQYFGPGTRLTVL.

This chain connects TRBV6-5 to TRBJ1-5; tentative D call: TRBD1 (5 bases). CDR1 is MNHEY, CDR2 SVGAGI, per germline. Between the trimmed V and J ends, which lost 5 bases and 6 bases, there was a span of 14 bases. The CDR3 covers 14 residues. Here the CDR3 DNA reads TGTGCCAGCAGTACCCTGGGGGGAGGTCAGCCCCAGCATTTT. This sequence encodes CASSTLGGGQPQHF.

The rearrangement links TRBV5-1 to TRBJ1-6; 7 bases align to TRBD1. V lost 4 bases, J lost 7 bases, and 11 bases stayed unmatched. CDR1 SGHRS and CDR2 YFSETQ come from the germline V gene. CDR3 length equals 16 residues. The CDR3 region is CASSLQGDSGNSPLHF. CDR3 nucleotide sequence: TGCGCCAGCAGCCTTCAGGGGGATTCGGGGAATTCACCCCTCCACTTT.

J is TRBJ1-1 and V is TRBV7-2, with D uncertain. CDR3 length equals 14 residues. Trimming pared 5 bases from V and 3 bases from J, leaving 13 bases between. Germline V gene sequence: CDR1 SGHTA, CDR2 FQGNSA. The CDR3 loop reads CASSRSFSDTEAFF. DNA for the CDR3: TGTGCCAGCAGCCGTTCTTTCTCCGACACTGAAGCTTTCTTT.

The rearrangement uses TRBV4-1 and TRBJ2-5; 12 nucleotides agree with TRBD2. Germline assignment: CDR1 MGHRA and CDR2 YSYEKL. The V gene end was trimmed by 3 bases and the J gene end by 5 bases; junction bases not matched to a gene: 7. This CDR3 has 16 residues. In DNA, the CDR3 is TGCGCCAGCAGCCAGGGACTAGCGGGCCCTGCGGAGACCCAGTACTTC. Residues: CASSQGLAGPAETQYF.

The rearrangement joins TRBV5-1 to TRBJ2-2, with 7 bases that match TRBD1. This CDR3 region has 15 residues. From germline, CDR1 is SGHRS and CDR2 YFSETQ. After removal of 5 bases from V and 1 base from J, the junction contained 5 bases not matched to a gene. The CDR3 region has the DNA TGCGCCAGCAGGGGGGACAGCTGGAACACCGGGGAGCTGTTTTTT. This sequence encodes CASRGDSWNTGELFF.

The chain is built from TRBV6-5 and TRBJ2-7; tentative D call: TRBD1 (6 bases). The V end was cut by 1 base, the J end by 1 base, with 11 bases between. This CDR3 is 15 amino acids long. Per germline, CDR1 MNHEY and CDR2 SVGAGI. This chain's CDR3 is CASSYWGQGSYEQYF. The DNA for the CDR3 is TGTGCCAGCAGTTACTGGGGGCAGGGTTCCTACGAGCAGTACTTC.

The chain carries TRBV6-6 and TRBJ2-1; 12 bases are shared with TRBD2. In germline, CDR1 is MNHNY, CDR2 SVGAGI (reference sequence). J gave up 7 bases and V 6 bases, and 13 bases lay outside the gene matches. The CDR3 extends over 17 amino acids. This CDR3 is CASRRLAGDIARNEQFF. In nucleotides, the CDR3 is TGTGCCAGCAGACGACTAGCGGGAGACATCGCGAGGAATGAGCAGTTCTTC.

The chain recombines TRBV9 with TRBJ2-1; 12 bases are a match to TRBD2. This CDR3 has 17 amino acids. CDR1 and CDR2 from the germline V gene are SGDLS and YYNGEE. V lost 0 bases and J lost 7; bases outside the gene matches: 8. CDR3 nucleotides: TGTGCCAGCAGCGTAGGTAGCCTAGCGGGAGGGGGGAATGAGCAGTTCTTC. This encodes CASSVGSLAGGGNEQFF.

This rearrangement joins TRBV7-2 to TRBJ2-5; D is perhaps TRBD1 (5 bases). This CDR3 spans 13 amino acids. Germline V gives CDR1 SGHTA, CDR2 FQGNSA. V was shortened by 4 bases and J by 5 bases, with 11 bases between the two germline ends. CDR3 in amino acids: CASSSPPGETQYF. The CDR3 nucleotides are TGTGCCAGCAGCTCACCCCCAGGGGAGACCCAGTACTTC.

The V call is TRBV2, the J call TRBJ2-3; TRBD1 matches at 12 bases. CDR1 is SNHLY, CDR2 FYNNEI, per germline. The CDR3 extends over 15 amino acids. With 3 bases clipped from V and 6 bases from J, the junction kept 4 bases outside the gene matches. CDR3 nucleotides: TGTGCCAGCAGTGAGTTGGGACAGGGGGCCGATACGCAGTATTTT. Translation gives CASSELGQGADTQYF.